The rows below give T cell receptor beta chains drawn from one sample of a study of T cell responses to AZD1222 COVID-19 vaccine. The protocol was immunoSEQ multiplex PCR, while the TCRdb copy is restricted to in-frame clones and leaves out a portion. The sample shows about 150,000 clones, about 88% of them seen only once. Material: peripheral blood, obtained on day 0 of AZD1222 vaccination. The receptors were sampled from an adult in good health. CDR3s include the opening cysteine and the closing phenylalanine or tryptophan. Fields, in order: clone size, D gene, J gene, V gene, CDR3 protein, CDR3 DNA. The D gene is left open where the match is weak. Some rows mark clone size as missing; the rest say once, few, many or name a class of expanded clone.

size: NA
D: TRBD1
J: TRBJ1-3
V: TRBV18
CDR3: CASSQPTGVTGNTIYF
DNA: TGTGCCAGCTCACAGCCGACAGGGGTAACCGGAAACACCATATATTTT

size: NA
D: NA
J: TRBJ1-2
V: TRBV10-3
CDR3: CATRRASYGYTF
DNA: TGTGCCACCCGCCGGGCCAGCTATGGCTACACCTTC

size: NA
D: NA
J: TRBJ2-7
V: TRBV7-2
CDR3: CASSPRVRGGEQYF
DNA: TGTGCCAGCAGCCCGAGGGTCAGGGGGGGTGAGCAGTACTTC

size: NA
D: TRBD1
J: TRBJ1-6
V: TRBV2
CDR3: CASSETDRVEIPLHF
DNA: TGTGCCAGCAGTGAAACGGACAGGGTGGAGATACCCCTCCACTTT

size: NA
D: NA
J: TRBJ2-3
V: TRBV2
CDR3: CASSAREPITSSTDTQYF
DNA: TGTGCCAGCAGTGCTAGGGAGCCGATTACGTCTAGCACAGATACGCAGTATTTT

size: NA
D: NA
J: TRBJ1-3
V: TRBV28
CDR3: CASSLPSSGNTIYF
DNA: TGTGCCAGCAGCCTTCCCTCCTCTGGAAACACCATATATTTT

size: NA
D: NA
J: TRBJ1-2
V: TRBV28
CDR3: CASSFRSYGYTF
DNA: TGTGCCAGCAGTTTCCGGTCCTATGGCTACACCTTC

size: NA
D: TRBD1
J: TRBJ1-6
V: TRBV4-3
CDR3: CASSQDWGTGGGTPLHF
DNA: TGCGCCAGCAGCCAAGATTGGGGGACAGGGGGGGGGACACCCCTCCACTTT

size: NA
D: TRBD1
J: TRBJ2-6
V: TRBV29-1
CDR3: CSGATGPGANVLTF
DNA: TGCAGCGGGGCGACAGGGCCAGGGGCCAACGTCCTGACTTTC

size: NA
D: TRBD1
J: TRBJ2-1
V: TRBV7-2
CDR3: CASSQGTVGVSEQFF
DNA: TGTGCCAGCAGCCAAGGGACAGTAGGGGTCAGTGAGCAGTTCTTC

size: NA
D: NA
J: TRBJ1-1
V: TRBV18
CDR3: CASSPFRWGNTEAFF
DNA: TGTGCCAGCTCACCGTTTAGGTGGGGGAACACTGAAGCTTTCTTT

size: NA
D: NA
J: TRBJ1-2
V: TRBV10-1
CDR3: CASMREGNYGYTF
DNA: TGCGCCAGCATGCGGGAGGGTAACTATGGCTACACCTTC

size: NA
D: NA
J: TRBJ2-7
V: TRBV13
CDR3: CASSPQGSEQYF
DNA: TGTGCCAGCAGCCCACAGGGCAGCGAGCAGTACTTC

size: NA
D: TRBD1
J: TRBJ1-2
V: TRBV28
CDR3: CASSYRGYGYTF
DNA: TGTGCCAGCAGTTACAGGGGCTATGGCTACACCTTC

size: few
D: NA
J: TRBJ1-2
V: TRBV20-1
CDR3: CSASPGYGYTF
DNA: TGCAGTGCTAGTCCGGGGTATGGCTACACCTTC

size: few
D: NA
J: TRBJ1-1
V: TRBV2
CDR3: CASSRDGGGRTEAFF
DNA: TGTGCCAGCAGCCGGGACGGCGGGGGAAGGACTGAAGCTTTCTTT

size: NA
D: NA
J: TRBJ1-1
V: TRBV18
CDR3: CASSPLDGEAFF
DNA: TGTGCCAGCTCACCACTGGACGGTGAAGCTTTCTTT

size: NA
D: NA
J: TRBJ1-2
V: TRBV10-3
CDR3: CAISESRDYGYTF
DNA: TGTGCCATCAGTGAGTCTAGGGACTATGGCTACACCTTC

size: NA
D: NA
J: TRBJ2-5
V: TRBV7-2
CDR3: CASSPSFAETQYF
DNA: TGTGCCAGCAGCCCATCCTTTGCAGAGACCCAGTACTTC

size: NA
D: NA
J: TRBJ2-1
V: TRBV6-5
CDR3: CASSYGEGINEQFF
DNA: TGTGCCAGCAGTTACGGAGAAGGGATTAATGAGCAGTTCTTC

size: NA
D: NA
J: TRBJ1-1
V: TRBV5-1
CDR3: CASSLGAVGLNTEAFF
DNA: TGCGCCAGCAGCTTGGGAGCTGTGGGGTTGAACACTGAAGCTTTCTTT

size: once
D: NA
J: TRBJ1-1
V: TRBV3-1/TRBV3-2
CDR3: CASSQGRTLREAFF
DNA: TGTGCCAGCAGCCAGGGGCGGACTTTAAGGGAAGCTTTCTTT

size: NA
D: NA
J: TRBJ1-5
V: TRBV12-3/TRBV12-4
CDR3: CASSQGGATGHF
DNA: TGTGCCAGCAGTCAAGGCGGGGCCACTGGGCATTTT

size: NA
D: NA
J: TRBJ2-7
V: TRBV9
CDR3: CASSVGSESYEQYF
DNA: TGTGCCAGCAGCGTGGGTAGCGAGTCCTACGAGCAGTACTTC

size: NA
D: NA
J: TRBJ1-3
V: TRBV18
CDR3: CASSPPGGFGNTIYF
DNA: TGTGCCAGCTCACCACCGGGAGGGTTCGGAAACACCATATATTTT

size: NA
D: TRBD2
J: TRBJ2-3
V: TRBV11-2
CDR3: CASSPWTSGTDTQYF
DNA: TGTGCCAGCAGCCCTTGGACTAGCGGCACAGATACGCAGTATTTT

size: NA
D: NA
J: TRBJ1-5
V: TRBV11-2
CDR3: CASSRTENQPQHF
DNA: TGTGCCAGCAGCCGAACTGAGAATCAGCCCCAGCATTTT

size: NA
D: NA
J: TRBJ1-1
V: TRBV6-5
CDR3: CASSYFRETEAFF
DNA: TGTGCCAGCAGTTACTTCAGGGAAACTGAAGCTTTCTTT

size: NA
D: NA
J: TRBJ2-7
V: TRBV6-2/TRBV6-3
CDR3: CASSDRRKGKYEQYF
DNA: TGTGCCAGCAGTGACCGCCGCAAGGGAAAGTATGAGCAGTACTTC

size: NA
D: NA
J: TRBJ2-1
V: TRBV6-5
CDR3: CASKTDGSYNEQFF
DNA: TGTGCCAGCAAAACCGACGGATCCTACAATGAGCAGTTCTTC

size: NA
D: NA
J: TRBJ2-7
V: TRBV7-2
CDR3: CASSLAPDPLVVSYEQYF
DNA: TGTGCCAGCAGCTTAGCGCCGGACCCGTTAGTCGTTTCCTACGAGCAGTACTTC